The clone carrying this T cell receptor (beta chain) has a handful of counts. Its specificity is not known. This sample was taken from a study of blood T cells in healthy people across ages. It was with a sample-barcoded 5' primer and a J-beta primer mix that a second PCR of about 6 to 11 cycles was run. TCRdb itself ran the 5' RACE reads through MiXCR, one entry per CDR3 protein. The table records 1,500,000 or so distinct CDR3 sequences, 55% to 75% of them present only once. This CDR3 comprises 15 residues. Germline values: CDR1 MNHEY, CDR2 SVGEGT. With V trimmed by 0 bases and J by 7 bases, 5 bases remained unmatched. Study results and limitations: Age brought a roughly linear fall in TCR beta diversity measured per million T cells.

The sequence derives from a young man in good health. The sample comprised blood. The chain couples TRBV6-2 or TRBV6-3 to TRBJ2-1, with TRBD1 matching 8 bases. CDR3 bases: TGTGCCAGCAGTTACTCGAGTCAGGGGGCAAATGAGCAGTTCTTC. This codes for CASSYSSQGANEQFF.